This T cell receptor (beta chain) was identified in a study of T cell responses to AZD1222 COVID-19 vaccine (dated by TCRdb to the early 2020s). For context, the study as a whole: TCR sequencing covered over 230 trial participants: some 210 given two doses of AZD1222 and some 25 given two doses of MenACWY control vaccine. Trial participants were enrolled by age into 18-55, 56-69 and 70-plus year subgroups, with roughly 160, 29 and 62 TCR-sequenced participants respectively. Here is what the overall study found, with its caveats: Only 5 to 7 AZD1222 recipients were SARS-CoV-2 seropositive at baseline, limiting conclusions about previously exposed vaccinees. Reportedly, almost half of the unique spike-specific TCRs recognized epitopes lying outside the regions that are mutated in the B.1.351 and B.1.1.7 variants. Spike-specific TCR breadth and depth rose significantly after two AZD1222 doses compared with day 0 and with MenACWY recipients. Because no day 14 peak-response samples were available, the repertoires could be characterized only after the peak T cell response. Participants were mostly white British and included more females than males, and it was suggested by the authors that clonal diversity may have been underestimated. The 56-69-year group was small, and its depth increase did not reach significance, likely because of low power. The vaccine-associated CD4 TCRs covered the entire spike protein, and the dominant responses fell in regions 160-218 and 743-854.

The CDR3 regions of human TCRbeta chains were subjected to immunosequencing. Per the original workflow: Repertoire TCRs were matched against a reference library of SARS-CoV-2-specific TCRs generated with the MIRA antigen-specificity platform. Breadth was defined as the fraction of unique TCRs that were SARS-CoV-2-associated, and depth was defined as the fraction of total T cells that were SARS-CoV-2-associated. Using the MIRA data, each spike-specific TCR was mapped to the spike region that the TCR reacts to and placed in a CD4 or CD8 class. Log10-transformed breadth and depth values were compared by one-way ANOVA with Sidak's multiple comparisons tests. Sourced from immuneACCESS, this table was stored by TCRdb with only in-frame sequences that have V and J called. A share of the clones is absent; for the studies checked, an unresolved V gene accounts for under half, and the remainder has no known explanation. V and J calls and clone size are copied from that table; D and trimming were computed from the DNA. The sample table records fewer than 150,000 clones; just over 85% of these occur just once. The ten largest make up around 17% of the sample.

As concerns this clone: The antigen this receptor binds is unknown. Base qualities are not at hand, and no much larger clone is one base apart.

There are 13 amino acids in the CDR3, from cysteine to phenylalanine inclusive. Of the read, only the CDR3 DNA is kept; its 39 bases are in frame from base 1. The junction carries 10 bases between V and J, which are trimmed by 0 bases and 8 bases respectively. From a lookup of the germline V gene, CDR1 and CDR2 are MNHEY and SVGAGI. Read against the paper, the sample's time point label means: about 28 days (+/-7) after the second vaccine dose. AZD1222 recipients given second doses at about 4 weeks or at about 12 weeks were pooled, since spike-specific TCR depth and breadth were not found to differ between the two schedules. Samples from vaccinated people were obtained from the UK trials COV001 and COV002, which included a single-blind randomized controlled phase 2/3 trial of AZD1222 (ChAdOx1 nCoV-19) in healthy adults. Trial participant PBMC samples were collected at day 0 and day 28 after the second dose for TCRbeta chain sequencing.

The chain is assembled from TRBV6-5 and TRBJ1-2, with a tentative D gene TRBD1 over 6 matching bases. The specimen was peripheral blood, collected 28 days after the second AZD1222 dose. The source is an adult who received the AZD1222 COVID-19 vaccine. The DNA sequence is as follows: TGTGCCAGCAGTTACTCAACAGGGCTCGGCTACACCTTC. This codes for CASSYSTGLGYTF.